This T cell receptor beta chain was profiled in a study of T cell clones after liver transplantation. In the study overall: TCRbeta sequencing after a pre-transplant mixed lymphocyte reaction identified graft-donor-reactive clones, later tracked in post-transplant blood. Tolerant meant at least one year fully off immunosuppression without liver enzymes above twice normal.

Germline V gene lookup returns CDR1 SGHVS and CDR2 FQNEAQ. The ends were cut back, 7 bases at V and 0 bases at J, with 6 bases in the middle. This CDR3 is built from 13 residues. Notes on this clone: Its antigen remains unknown.

Sequencing was performed with immunoSEQ multiplex PCR; in TCRdb, only in-frame clones are kept and a portion is missing. The table lists about 120,000 clones, over 75% of them singletons. Whole-study findings and limits: Graft donor-reactive T cells possibly entered the graft instead of undergoing deletion.

The sequencing here drew on CD4+ T cells from blood, taken 12 months after liver transplant. The rearrangement links TRBV7-8 to TRBJ2-2; D is undetermined. The sequence was collected from a human patient who received a liver transplant. Some T cells may have originated in the graft donor. The CDR3 DNA reads TGTGCCAGCATTTGGACGAACACCGGGGAGCTGTTTTTT. Protein product: CASIWTNTGELFF. Using reference TRBV7-8 and TRBJ2-2 for the parts outside the CDR3, the full variable domain is GAGVSQSPRYKVAKRGQDVALRCDPISGHVSLFWYQQALGQGPEFLTYFQNEAQLDKSGLPSDRFFAERPEGSVSTLKIQRTQQEDSAVYLCASIWTNTGELFFGEGSRLTVL.